This passage covers 9 T cell receptor beta chains from one sample sequenced in a study of shared clonotypes between healthy human individuals. Sequencing was performed with immunoSEQ multiplex PCR; in TCRdb, only in-frame clones are kept and a portion is missing. The table records hundreds of thousands of clones, about 80% of them present only once. Material: memory CD4+ T cells sorted from blood. The subset denotes: CD45RA-negative fraction. These receptors came from a woman in her 30s in good health.

The gene calls are TRBV4-1 and TRBJ2-7; possible D gene TRBD2, 6 bases. The CDR3 totals 15 residues. Looked up from germline, CDR1 is MGHRA and CDR2 is YSYEKL. Trimming left V 4 bases short and J 2 bases short, with 15 bases between. The DNA of the CDR3 is TGCGCCAGCAGCCGGGAAGGGACGGGGGCCTACGAGCAGTACTTC. Its protein is CASSREGTGAYEQYF.

CDR3 coding DNA: TGTGCCACCCGAGAAGGAAGCAAAAACATTCAGTACTTC. It is translated as CATREGSKNIQYF. The chain employs TRBV28 and TRBJ2-4; D gene unclear. Trimming stripped 10 bases from V and 3 bases from J, with 13 bases between. The CDR3 sequence is 13 residues long. CDR1 is MDHEN and CDR2 is SYDVKM in the germline V gene. The variable domain in full, with the rest retrieved from reference TRBV28 and TRBJ2-4, is DVKVTQSSRYLVKRTGEKVFLECVQDMDHENMFWYRQDPGLGLRLIYFSYDVKMKEKGDIPEGYSVSREKKERFSLILESASTNQTSMYLCATREGSKNIQYFGAGTRLSVL.

The chain combines TRBV28 with TRBJ2-7; D remains unclear. Trimming shortened V by 6 bases and J by 4 bases, and 7 bases separated the two germline ends. Germline CDR1 is MDHEN and CDR2 is SYDVKM. The CDR3 has 11 amino acids. The CDR3 sequence: CASRDQYEQYF. CDR3 coding DNA: TGTGCCAGCAGGGACCAGTACGAGCAGTACTTC.

The J gene is TRBJ2-7, the V gene TRBV9, with 9 positions matching TRBD2. Germline CDR1 reads SGDLS; CDR2 reads YYNGEE. J gave up 2 bases and V 2 bases, and 5 bases lay outside the gene matches. The CDR3 spans 15 residues. The CDR3 DNA is TGTGCCAGCAGCGTCGGACTAGCGTCGACCTACGAGCAGTACTTC. It is translated as CASSVGLASTYEQYF.

The chain links TRBV7-8 to TRBJ2-1; the match to TRBD2 covers 10 bases. Germline-derived CDR1 and CDR2 are SGHVS and FQNEAQ. With V trimmed by 1 base and J by 8 bases, 8 bases remained unmatched. This CDR3 is 16 amino acids long. The CDR3 is CASSLGALAGIDEQFF. CDR3 in DNA: TGTGCCAGCAGCTTAGGGGCACTAGCGGGAATCGATGAGCAGTTCTTC. The whole variable domain, filled in from reference TRBV7-8 and TRBJ2-1, reads GAGVSQSPRYKVAKRGQDVALRCDPISGHVSLFWYQQALGQGPEFLTYFQNEAQLDKSGLPSDRFFAERPEGSVSTLKIQRTQQEDSAVYLCASSLGALAGIDEQFFGPGTRLTVL.

The V and J genes are TRBV5-6 and TRBJ1-3, with 12 bases matching TRBD1. CDR3 size: 16 residues. CDR1 is SGHDT, CDR2 YYEEEE, per germline. With 4 bases clipped from V and 5 bases from J, the junction kept 7 bases outside the gene matches. CDR3 amino acids: CASSHQGQGARNTIYF. CDR3 bases: TGTGCCAGCAGCCATCAGGGACAGGGGGCCAGAAACACCATATATTTT.

This clone was seen more than once but under ten times. The J gene is TRBJ2-7, the V gene TRBV10-3; D may be TRBD2 (5 bases). CDR3 size: 15 residues. Germline lookup yields CDR1 ENHRY and CDR2 SYGVKD. Trimming left V 2 bases short and J 0 bases short, with 11 bases between. CDR3 DNA: TGTGCCATCAGTGAGAGGCCCACTAGCTCCTACGAGCAGTACTTC. It encodes CAISERPTSSYEQYF.

In the case of this clone: A read error is the likely source, as a far larger clone sits one nucleotide away. The chain couples TRBV5-4 to TRBJ1-1; D remains ambiguous. Germline lookup yields CDR1 SGHNT and CDR2 YYREEE (reference sequence). CDR3 length: 11 amino acids. CDR3 DNA: TGTGCCAGCAGCCTTAACACTGAAACTTTCTTT. Residues: CASSLNTETFF.

Of note for this clone: Other DNA sequences in the sample encode the same CDR3. The chain has TRBV18 and TRBJ2-3; D gene ambiguous. The CDR3 spans 13 residues. The V gene lost 2 bases and the J gene lost 4 bases, with 7 bases spanning the gap. From germline, CDR1 is KGHSH and CDR2 LQKENI. The CDR3 protein is CASSPGSADTQYF. CDR3 DNA: TGTGCCAGCTCACCAGGGTCGGCAGATACGCAGTATTTT.